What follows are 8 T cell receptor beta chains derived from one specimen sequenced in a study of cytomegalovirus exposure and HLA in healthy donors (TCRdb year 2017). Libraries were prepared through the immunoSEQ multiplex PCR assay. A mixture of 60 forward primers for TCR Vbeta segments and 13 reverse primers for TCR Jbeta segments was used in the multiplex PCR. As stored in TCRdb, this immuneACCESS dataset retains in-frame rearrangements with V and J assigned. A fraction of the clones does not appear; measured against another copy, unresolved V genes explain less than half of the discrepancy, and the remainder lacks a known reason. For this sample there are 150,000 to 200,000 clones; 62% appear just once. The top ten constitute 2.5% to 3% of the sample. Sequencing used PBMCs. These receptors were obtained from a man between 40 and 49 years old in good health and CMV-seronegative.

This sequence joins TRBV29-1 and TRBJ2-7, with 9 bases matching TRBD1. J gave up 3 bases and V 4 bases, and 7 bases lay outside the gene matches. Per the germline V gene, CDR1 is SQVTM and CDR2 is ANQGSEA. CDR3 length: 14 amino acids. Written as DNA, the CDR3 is TGCAGCGTTGGGGCGGACAGGGGCGTCTACGAGCAGTACTTC. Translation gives CSVGADRGVYEQYF.

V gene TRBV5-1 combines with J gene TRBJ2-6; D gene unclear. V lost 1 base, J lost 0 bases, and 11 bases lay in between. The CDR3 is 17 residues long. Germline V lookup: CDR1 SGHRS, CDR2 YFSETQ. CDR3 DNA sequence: TGCGCCAGCAGCTTGCCCTCGCTGAGCTCTGGGGCCAACGTCCTGACTTTC. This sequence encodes CASSLPSLSSGANVLTF.

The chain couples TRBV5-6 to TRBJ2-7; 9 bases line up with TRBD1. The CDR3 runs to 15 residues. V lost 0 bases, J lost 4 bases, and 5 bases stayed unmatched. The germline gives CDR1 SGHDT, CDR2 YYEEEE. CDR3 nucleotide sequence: TGTGCCAGCAGCTTGGGCGGACAGGGGTTGTACGAGCAGTACTTC. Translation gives CASSLGGQGLYEQYF. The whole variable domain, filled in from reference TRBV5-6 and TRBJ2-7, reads DAGVTQSPTHLIKTRGQQVTLRCSPKSGHDTVSWYQQALGQGPQFIFQYYEEEERQRGNFPDRFSGHQFPNYSSELNVNALLLGDSALYLCASSLGGQGLYEQYFGPGTRLTVT.

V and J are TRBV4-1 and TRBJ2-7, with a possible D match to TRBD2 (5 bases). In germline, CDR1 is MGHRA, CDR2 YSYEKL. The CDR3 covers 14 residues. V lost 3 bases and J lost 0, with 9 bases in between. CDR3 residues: CASSHPTSSYEQYF. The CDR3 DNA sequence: TGCGCCAGCAGCCATCCCACTAGCTCCTACGAGCAGTACTTC.

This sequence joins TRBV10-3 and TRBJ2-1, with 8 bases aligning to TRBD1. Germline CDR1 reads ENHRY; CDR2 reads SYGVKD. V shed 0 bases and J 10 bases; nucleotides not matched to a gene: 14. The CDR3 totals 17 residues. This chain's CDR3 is CAISESFGDRRALEQFF. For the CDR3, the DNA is TGTGCCATCAGTGAGTCGTTTGGGGACAGGCGAGCTTTAGAGCAGTTCTTC.

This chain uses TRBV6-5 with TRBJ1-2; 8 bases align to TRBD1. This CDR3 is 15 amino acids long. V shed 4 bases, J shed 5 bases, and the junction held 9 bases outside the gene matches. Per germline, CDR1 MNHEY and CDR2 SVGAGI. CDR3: CASSSSGQVIYGYTF. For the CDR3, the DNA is TGTGCCAGCAGTTCCTCGGGACAGGTTATTTATGGCTACACCTTC.

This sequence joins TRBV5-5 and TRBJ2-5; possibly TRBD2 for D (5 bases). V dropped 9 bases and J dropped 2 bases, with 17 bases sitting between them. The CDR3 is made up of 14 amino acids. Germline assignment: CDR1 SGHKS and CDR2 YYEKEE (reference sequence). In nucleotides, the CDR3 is TGTGCCACCCCGAACGAGGGCCTTCAAGAGACCCAGTACTTC. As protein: CATPNEGLQETQYF.

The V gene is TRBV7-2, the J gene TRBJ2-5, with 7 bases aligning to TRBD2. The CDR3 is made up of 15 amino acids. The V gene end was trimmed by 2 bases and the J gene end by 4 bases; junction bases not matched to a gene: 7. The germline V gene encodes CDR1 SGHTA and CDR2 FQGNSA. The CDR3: CASSLNWGRGETQYF. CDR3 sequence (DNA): TGTGCCAGCAGCTTAAACTGGGGGAGGGGAGAGACCCAGTACTTC. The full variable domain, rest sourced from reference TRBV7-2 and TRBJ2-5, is GAGVSQSPSNKVTEKGKDVELRCDPISGHTALYWYRQSLGQGLEFLIYFQGNSAPDKSGLPSDRFSAERTGGSVSTLTIQRTQQEDSAVYLCASSLNWGRGETQYFGPGTRLLVL.